The 26 T cell receptor beta chains given below trace back to one sample, sequenced in a study of shared clonotypes between healthy human individuals. Here immunoSEQ multiplex PCR was the method, and the copy in TCRdb shows in-frame clones only, minus some. The top ten hold around 13% of the sample, which has under 600,000 clones, 75% to 80% seen once. The sequencing input was PBMCs. These receptors all come from a woman in her thirties or forties in good health. Some clones in this sample may be carry-over from other donors' samples.

The V call is TRBV18, the J call TRBJ1-3; tentative D call: TRBD1 (6 bases). Trimming stripped 3 bases from V and 4 bases from J, with 16 bases between. CDR3 length: 16 amino acids. Germline V gene data show CDR1 as KGHSH and CDR2 as LQKENI. The CDR3 bases are TGTGCCAGCTCACCCCCTGACAGGCCGGAGGGAAACACCATATATTTT. Protein product: CASSPPDRPEGNTIYF.

The J gene is TRBJ1-5, the V gene TRBV7-2; TRBD1 might be the D (5 bases). The germline V gene encodes CDR1 SGHTA and CDR2 FQGNSA. This CDR3 contains 13 residues. V was trimmed by 3 bases and J by 9 bases, leaving 12 bases between them. The CDR3 loop reads CASSFGTSRPQHF. CDR3 DNA: TGTGCCAGCAGCTTCGGGACGTCGCGGCCCCAGCATTTT.

The V gene is TRBV12-1, the J gene TRBJ2-3; TRBD2, the table's D call, lacks a check against the DNA. TRBV12-1 is a recognized pseudogene. The CDR3 is made up of 20 amino acids. CDR3 protein: CASSFTLAGKPVQDTDTQYF. The CDR3, as DNA: TGTGCCAGCAGCTTCACACTAGCGGGAAAGCCTGTCCAAGACACAGATACGCAGTATTTT.

This clone is termed medium-sized. Other DNA sequences in this sample translate to the same CDR3. V usage is TRBV27 and J usage is TRBJ2-7, with 7 bases identical to TRBD1. The CDR3 runs to 15 residues. Germline CDR1 reads MNHEY; CDR2 reads SMNVEV (reference sequence). With V trimmed by 5 bases and J by 0 bases, 7 bases remained unmatched. This CDR3 reads CASSPGTAFSYEQYF. The CDR3 nucleotides read TGTGCCAGCAGTCCCGGGACAGCCTTCTCCTACGAGCAGTACTTC.

V gene TRBV6-6 combines with J gene TRBJ1-6; 8 bases align to TRBD1. This CDR3 has 15 residues. Germline CDR1 is MNHNY and CDR2 is SVGAGI (reference sequence). J lost 5 bases, V lost 5 bases, and 5 bases had no gene match. The CDR3 here is CASSPQGANNSPLHF. The CDR3, as DNA: TGTGCCAGCAGTCCTCAGGGGGCCAATAATTCACCCCTCCACTTT.

The chain couples TRBV28 to TRBJ2-2; TRBD1 aligns across 7 bases. The CDR3 spans 17 residues. J gave up 0 bases and V 5 bases, and 9 bases lay outside the gene matches. The germline V gene encodes CDR1 MDHEN and CDR2 SYDVKM. CDR3 protein: CASSHGRGTANTGELFF. The CDR3, as DNA: TGTGCCAGCAGTCACGGAAGAGGGACAGCGAACACCGGGGAGCTGTTTTTT.

This clone has only one observation. This chain uses TRBV30 with TRBJ2-3; D possibly matches TRBD1 or TRBD2 (6 bases each). The CDR3 has 13 amino acids. V was shortened by 6 bases and J by 6 bases, with 16 bases between the two germline ends. Germline CDR1 reads GTSNPN; CDR2 reads SVGIG (reference sequence). The CDR3 reads CACRAGTGDTQYF. In DNA form, the CDR3 reads TGTGCCTGCCGTGCGGGAACAGGGGATACGCAGTATTTT.

The chain uses TRBV18 and TRBJ1-1; a possible D gene is TRBD1 (5 bases). Trimming removed 3 bases from V and 11 bases from J, with 22 bases in between. Looked up from germline, CDR1 is KGHSH and CDR2 is LQKENI. The CDR3 has 15 residues. CDR3 protein: CASSPLPAGKVLAFF. In DNA, the CDR3 is TGTGCCAGCTCACCCCTCCCCGCAGGGAAGGTGTTGGCTTTCTTT.

V is TRBV19 and J is TRBJ2-2; TRBD1 is a possible D gene (6 bases). Trimming shortened V by 8 bases and J by 1 base, and 14 bases separated the two germline ends. The CDR3 totals 15 residues. Germline CDR1 reads LNHDA; CDR2 reads SQIVND (reference sequence). In DNA form, the CDR3 reads TGTGCCAGTGAACCGACAGGCCAGAACACCGGGGAGCTGTTTTTT. Its protein product is CASEPTGQNTGELFF.

The chain recombines TRBV28 with TRBJ1-2; a weak D match, TRBD1 (6 bases). This CDR3 has 14 amino acids. The ends were cut back, 5 bases at V and 4 bases at J, with 14 bases in the middle. Germline V gene data show CDR1 as MDHEN and CDR2 as SYDVKM. CDR3 sequence: CASSMTGAIYGYTF. DNA for the CDR3: TGTGCCAGCAGTATGACAGGTGCGATCTATGGCTACACCTTC.

The rearrangement joins TRBV7-8 to TRBJ2-5; 9 bases are shared with TRBD1. The CDR3 is 13 residues long. Germline CDR1 SGHVS, CDR2 FQNEAQ. V lost 6 bases and J lost 5; bases outside the gene matches: 4. CDR3 nucleotides: TGTGCCAGCAGAAACAGGGGGCTGGAGACCCAGTACTTC. Its protein is CASRNRGLETQYF.

V and J are TRBV14 and TRBJ2-3, with D unclear. V lost 4 bases and J lost 0, with 8 bases in between. Germline values: CDR1 SGHDN, CDR2 FVKESK. CDR3 length: 14 amino acids. CDR3 residues: CASSPYYSTDTQYF. CDR3 DNA: TGTGCCAGCAGCCCTTATTATAGCACAGATACGCAGTATTTT.

The chain joins TRBV29-1 to TRBJ1-4; 9 bases map to TRBD1. The CDR3 extends over 13 amino acids. The V gene end was trimmed by 7 bases and the J gene end by 6 bases; junction bases not matched to a gene: 6. Germline lookup yields CDR1 SQVTM and CDR2 ANQGSEA. The CDR3 nucleotides are TGCAGCGGGGCCCGGACAGGGGATGAAAAACTGTTTTTT. Residues: CSGARTGDEKLFF. The full variable domain, rest sourced from reference TRBV29-1 and TRBJ1-4, is SAVISQKPSRDICQRGTSLTIQCQVDSQVTMMFWYRQQPGQSLTLIATANQGSEATYESGFVIDKFPISRPNLTFSTLTVSNMSPEDSSIYLCSGARTGDEKLFFGSGTQLSVL.

The V call is TRBV19, the J call TRBJ2-1; D call uncertain. Germline V gene data show CDR1 as LNHDA and CDR2 as SQIVND (reference sequence). Trimming cost V 6 bases and J 6 bases, with 9 bases left between them. This CDR3 is built from 12 residues. CDR3 nucleotides: TGTGCCAGTAGAGGGTTAGGCAATGAGCAGTTCTTC. Translating gives CASRGLGNEQFF.

The gene calls are TRBV7-6 and TRBJ1-3; D remains ambiguous. V shed 0 bases and J shed 3 bases, with 12 bases lying between them. The germline CDR1 and CDR2 sequences are SGHVS and FNYEAQ. This CDR3 has 16 amino acids. DNA for the CDR3: TGTGCCAGCAGCTTAGCGTCGTCGACGGTTGGAAACACCATATATTTT. This encodes CASSLASSTVGNTIYF. Full variable domain (remainder filled in from reference TRBV7-6 and TRBJ1-3): GAGVSQSPRYKVTKRGQDVALRCDPISGHVSLYWYRQALGQGPEFLTYFNYEAQQDKSGLPNDRFSAERPEGSISTLTIQRTEQRDSAMYRCASSLASSTVGNTIYFGEGSWLTVV.

The sample holds many counts of this clone. The chain recombines TRBV6-1 with TRBJ2-1, with 10 bases fitting TRBD2. The germline gives CDR1 MNHNS, CDR2 SASEGT. The CDR3 length is 13 residues. V was pared by 10 bases and J by 9 bases, with 9 bases of the junction left unmatched. CDR3 loop: CATPIAGGVEQFF. CDR3 nucleotides: TGTGCCACCCCCATAGCGGGAGGTGTTGAGCAGTTCTTC.

This clone was recorded only once. The rearrangement joins TRBV5-6 to TRBJ1-2; D may be TRBD1 (5 bases). In germline, CDR1 is SGHDT, CDR2 YYEEEE. The CDR3 is 14 residues long. The germline V and J ends were trimmed by 4 bases and 14 bases, with 24 bases remaining between them. CDR3 amino acids: CASSPGHGQWLYTF. In nucleotides, the CDR3 is TGTGCCAGCAGCCCAGGGCATGGGCAGTGGCTATATACCTTC. Full variable domain (missing parts from reference TRBV5-6 and TRBJ1-2): DAGVTQSPTHLIKTRGQQVTLRCSPKSGHDTVSWYQQALGQGPQFIFQYYEEEERQRGNFPDRFSGHQFPNYSSELNVNALLLGDSALYLCASSPGHGQWLYTFGSGTRLTVV.

This chain connects TRBV21-1 to TRBJ2-5; the table's TRBD1 call for D was not verified on the DNA. TRBV21-1 is labeled a pseudogene. This CDR3 region has 16 residues. This CDR3 is CASSIPGTGGRETQYF. The CDR3 DNA reads TGTGCCAGCAGCATCCCCGGGACAGGGGGTAGAGAGACCCAGTACTTC.

Worth noting for this clone: A much larger clone differs by one base, so this may be a read error. The J gene is TRBJ2-7, the V gene TRBV7-9, with D maybe TRBD1 (6 bases). Germline V gene sequence: CDR1 SEHNR, CDR2 FQNEAQ (reference sequence). V was shortened by 5 bases and J by 0 bases, with 8 bases between the two germline ends. CDR3 length equals 13 residues. CDR3: CASSPDSSYEQYF. In DNA, the CDR3 is TGTGCCAGCAGCCCGGACAGCTCCTACGAGCAGTACTTC.

This clone came up once. The rearrangement uses TRBV19 and TRBJ1-5, with unresolved D. The V and J ends lost 5 bases and 0 bases respectively, with 8 bases between them. CDR1 LNHDA and CDR2 SQIVND come from the germline V gene (reference sequence). The CDR3 runs 14 residues. This chain's CDR3 is CASSPPNSNQPQHF. CDR3 DNA sequence: TGTGCCAGTAGTCCTCCAAATAGCAATCAGCCCCAGCATTTT.

The chain has TRBV6-5 and TRBJ1-2; no clear D. The CDR3 length is 13 residues. CDR1 and CDR2 from the germline V gene are MNHEY and SVGAGI. V lost 8 bases and J lost 0, with 10 bases in between. This chain's CDR3 is CASHLASNYGYTF. DNA for the CDR3: TGTGCCAGCCACCTAGCCTCTAACTATGGCTACACCTTC.

This chain links TRBV30 with TRBJ2-3; D remains unclear. Germline CDR1 is GTSNPN and CDR2 is SVGIG (reference sequence). The germline V and J ends were trimmed by 3 bases and 1 base, with 20 bases remaining between them. This CDR3 comprises 17 residues. CDR3 sequence (DNA): TGTGCCTGGAGGGATCCCGACTGGCGGCTACGCACAGATACGCAGTATTTT. This gives the protein CAWRDPDWRLRTDTQYF.

The genes are TRBV5-1 and TRBJ2-3, with D tentatively TRBD2 (5 bases). The CDR3 runs 13 residues. Looked up from germline, CDR1 is SGHRS and CDR2 is YFSETQ. Between the trimmed V and J ends, which lost 9 bases and 1 base, there was a span of 12 bases. The chain's CDR3 is CATSEAGTDTQYF. CDR3 DNA sequence: TGCGCCACCTCCGAAGCGGGCACAGATACGCAGTATTTT.

The gene calls are TRBV2 and TRBJ2-7, with unresolved D. CDR3 size: 13 residues. The germline V gene has CDR1 SNHLY and CDR2 FYNNEI. Deletions cut 5 bases from V and 2 bases from J, with 10 bases between. The CDR3 sequence is CASSTAFTYEQYF. The CDR3 coding sequence is TGTGCCAGCAGTACGGCTTTTACCTACGAGCAGTACTTC. The full variable domain, with the rest looked up from reference TRBV2 and TRBJ2-7, is EPEVTQTPSHQVTQMGQEVILRCVPISNHLYFYWYRQILGQKVEFLVSFYNNEISEKSEIFDDQFSVERPDGSNFTLKIRSTKLEDSAMYFCASSTAFTYEQYFGPGTRLTVT.

A few counts support this clone. The chain is built from TRBV29-1 and TRBJ1-2; TRBD1 might be the D (6 bases). There are 14 residues in the CDR3. V gave up 6 bases and J gave up 8 bases, with 22 bases separating them. Germline lookup yields CDR1 SQVTM and CDR2 ANQGSEA. The CDR3 bases are TGCAGCGTGGTTGAAGGCGGGGGCGGTTTGGGCTACACCTTC. Translating it yields CSVVEGGGGLGYTF.

V and J are TRBV19 and TRBJ2-2; 8 nucleotides agree with TRBD2. Germline CDR1 reads LNHDA; CDR2 reads SQIVND (reference sequence). This CDR3 has 16 amino acids. After removal of 6 bases from V and 0 bases from J, the junction contained 6 bases not matched to a gene. Here the CDR3 reads CASRIPGLANTGELFF. CDR3 in DNA: TGTGCCAGTAGGATACCGGGACTAGCGAACACCGGGGAGCTGTTTTTT.